This T cell receptor (beta chain) is drawn from a study of shared clonotypes between healthy human individuals. This was a deep-level run. Assay used: immunoSEQ multiplex PCR; TCRdb lists only in-frame clones, some missing. The sample carries hundreds of thousands of clones, roughly four fifths recorded once. Trimming removed 6 bases at V and 1 base at J, with 6 bases between. Germline V gives CDR1 KGHSH, CDR2 LQKENI. The CDR3 loop spans 12 amino acids. Samples left unsorted employed approximately 94 million PBMCs for genomic DNA. Points on this clone: The same CDR3 also results from other DNA sequences found in this sample.

The sequencing sample was made of PBMCs. The chain is built from TRBV18 and TRBJ1-1; D remains unclear. The receptor comes from a middle-aged woman in good health. Some clones in this sample may be carry-over from other donors' samples. CDR3 sequence (DNA): TGTGCCAGCTCTGCGGGGAACACTGAAGCTTTCTTT. It yields the protein CASSAGNTEAFF.